Listed below are T cell receptor beta chains from one sample, sequenced in a study of blood T cells in healthy people across ages. TCRdb independently ran MiXCR on the 5' RACE reads; one entry per CDR3 protein. This table has around 500,000 distinct CDR3 sequences, around half appearing once. The specimen sequenced was blood. The receptors were sampled from a man older than 75 in good health. Both conserved end residues are part of each CDR3. Fields, in order: J gene, D gene, clone size, V gene, CDR3 protein, CDR3 DNA. The D gene is left open where the match is weak. Size is stated for part of the rows, as once, few or many counts, or as a class when the clone is expanded.

TRBJ2-3	NA	NA	TRBV29-1	CSVDWHTDTQYF	TGCAGCGTTGATTGGCACACAGATACGCAGTATTTT
TRBJ1-1	TRBD1	NA	TRBV28	CASAGGHTEAFF	TGTGCCAGTGCAGGGGGCCACACTGAAGCTTTCTTT
TRBJ2-3	TRBD2	few	TRBV2	CASSEGTSGSTDTQYF	TGTGCCAGCAGTGAAGGGACTAGCGGGAGTACAGATACGCAGTATTTT
TRBJ1-4	NA	NA	TRBV7-6	CASSHGLTEELFF	TGTGCCAGCAGCCACGGTCTCACGGAGGAACTGTTTTTT
TRBJ2-7	TRBD1	NA	TRBV5-1	CASRDDREYEQYF	TGCGCCAGCAGGGATGACAGGGAGTACGAGCAGTACTTC
TRBJ2-7	TRBD1	many	TRBV7-9	CASSKQGAGFYEQYF	TGTGCCAGCAGCAAACAGGGGGCTGGATTCTACGAGCAGTACTTC
TRBJ2-5	NA	few	TRBV6-6	CASSYRWEPEVETQYF	TGTGCCAGCAGTTATAGGTGGGAGCCCGAGGTGGAGACCCAGTACTTC
TRBJ1-6	NA	once	TRBV12-3/TRBV12-4	CASSPGTLGTPLHF	TGTGCCAGCAGCCCCGGGACACTTGGTACACCCCTCCACTTT
TRBJ2-7	NA	NA	TRBV7-9	CASSRTVDSYEQYF	TGTGCCAGCAGCCGGACAGTAGATTCCTACGAGCAGTACTTC
TRBJ2-1	NA	NA	TRBV9	CASSAPQGNSYNEQFF	TGTGCCAGCAGCGCCCCACAGGGCAACTCCTACAATGAGCAGTTCTTC
TRBJ2-1	NA	NA	TRBV7-2	CASSLLGPTRDEQFF	TGTGCCAGCAGCCTCTTGGGGCCCACTAGGGATGAGCAGTTCTTC
TRBJ1-2	NA	few	TRBV6-1	CASTRDRAIYGYTF	TGTGCCAGCACTCGGGACCGAGCTATATATGGCTACACCTTC
TRBJ2-1	TRBD2	once	TRBV5-1	CASSKGTSGRVYNEQFF	TGCGCCAGCAGCAAAGGGACTAGCGGGAGGGTCTACAATGAGCAGTTCTTC
TRBJ1-5	NA	NA	TRBV11-1	CASSLGPNQPQHF	TGTGCCAGCAGCTTAGGACCAAATCAGCCCCAGCATTTT
TRBJ1-2	NA	NA	TRBV12-3/TRBV12-4	CASSVRDNAGEGYTF	TGCGCCAGCAGTGTCCGGGACAACGCGGGGGAGGGCTACACCTTC
TRBJ2-5	NA	many	TRBV9	CASSVLMGYQETQYF	TGTGCCAGCAGCGTGCTTATGGGGTACCAAGAGACCCAGTACTTC